This T cell receptor (beta chain) was identified in a study of cytotoxic CD8 clonotypes in ibrutinib-treated CLL. Study-level results: Public clonotypes were rare and shrank or held steady on treatment.

The repertoire was sequenced with immunoSEQ multiplex PCR; TCRdb's copy has only in-frame clones and lacks some. The sample has tens of thousands of clones, over 65% seen once. This clone was seen just once. Its specificity is unknown. The TCR sequence derives from a human donor with chronic lymphocytic leukemia. The sequenced sample was PBMCs, obtained after 24 months of ibrutinib treatment.

Written as DNA, the CDR3 is TGTGCCAGTAGTATGGGTGCCAGGGCCCCATACAATGAGCAGTTCTTC. As protein: CASSMGARAPYNEQFF. The chain uses TRBV19 and TRBJ2-1; D is perhaps TRBD1 (5 bases). V dropped 3 bases and J dropped 4 bases, with 16 bases sitting between them. CDR3 length: 16 amino acids. In germline, CDR1 is LNHDA, CDR2 SQIVND (reference sequence).